Below are 10 T cell receptor beta chains sequenced from a single sample in a study of T cells in localized non-small cell lung cancer. The method was immunoSEQ multiplex PCR; TCRdb's version includes in-frame clones alone and lacks a portion of them. The sample includes 70,000 or so clones, about 88% of them seen just once. Sequencing was performed on peripheral blood, taken before any cancer treatment. The source is a female donor over 55 with stage I lung adenocarcinoma.

The rearrangement joins TRBV5-1 to TRBJ2-6; D is uncertain. This CDR3 spans 17 amino acids. Per the germline V gene, CDR1 is SGHRS and CDR2 is YFSETQ. V lost 0 bases and J 0 bases, leaving 10 bases between the germline ends. CDR3 loop: CASSLDALLSGANVLTF. The CDR3 region has the DNA TGCGCCAGCAGCTTGGATGCGCTCCTCTCTGGGGCCAACGTCCTGACTTTC. The complete variable domain, with remaining parts taken from reference TRBV5-1 and TRBJ2-6, reads KAGVTQTPRYLIKTRGQQVTLSCSPISGHRSVSWYQQTPGQGLQFLFEYFSETQRNKGNFPGRFSGRQFSNSRSEMNVSTLELGDSALYLCASSLDALLSGANVLTFGAGSRLTVL.

This clone was counted between two and nine times. The chain is built from TRBV5-1 and TRBJ1-1; D is uncertain. Germline V gene data show CDR1 as SGHRS and CDR2 as YFSETQ. The CDR3 contains 15 residues. V lost 0 bases and J lost 0, with 9 bases in between. CDR3 sequence reads: CASSLDRPMNTEAFF. The CDR3 DNA is TGCGCCAGCAGCTTGGATAGACCCATGAACACTGAAGCTTTCTTT.

This chain joins TRBV6-4 and TRBJ1-2, with D possibly matching TRBD1 (5 bases). The CDR3 length is 14 residues. The V gene's germline CDR1 is MRHNA and CDR2 SNTAGT. Trimming removed 4 bases from V and 5 bases from J, with 14 bases in between. CDR3 sequence: CASSVSGTGYGYTF. The CDR3 DNA reads TGTGCCAGCAGTGTTTCCGGGACGGGATATGGCTACACCTTC.

This clone showed up just once. Because it lacks the conserved phenylalanine or tryptophan at the end, this CDR3 is likely a read error. The DNA is omitted, as the CDR3 cannot be located on it reliably, and the CDR3 follows TCRdb's listing. The chain's CDR3 is CASSKGQGVYSGH. The V gene is TRBV6-6, the J gene TRBJ1-1; TRBD1 is the table's D call and was not checked against the DNA. Germline assignment: CDR1 MNHNY and CDR2 SVGAGI (reference sequence). The CDR3 comprises 13 residues, both ends counted.

This rearrangement joins TRBV7-2 to TRBJ2-7; 9 bases align to TRBD2. Germline V gene sequence: CDR1 SGHTA, CDR2 FQGNSA. The CDR3 is 14 residues long. V lost 4 bases and J lost 3; bases outside the gene matches: 4. CDR3 protein: CASSSSGAIYEQYF. DNA for the CDR3: TGTGCCAGCAGCTCTAGCGGGGCCATCTACGAGCAGTACTTC.

This chain links TRBV19 with TRBJ2-1; D remains ambiguous. Germline-derived CDR1 and CDR2 are LNHDA and SQIVND (reference sequence). V was shortened by 6 bases and J by 0 bases, with 15 bases between the two germline ends. This CDR3 spans 16 amino acids. The CDR3 loop reads CASRANGYSSYNEQFF. The CDR3 bases are TGTGCCAGTAGGGCGAACGGCTATAGCTCCTACAATGAGCAGTTCTTC.

The genes are TRBV11-2 and TRBJ2-2; D is possibly TRBD1 or TRBD2 (7 bases each). The CDR3 length is 15 residues. Germline V gives CDR1 SGHAT, CDR2 FQNNGV. Trimming removed 4 bases at V and 7 bases at J, with 16 bases between. This CDR3 reads CASSSYTGEGGELFF. CDR3 nucleotide sequence: TGTGCCAGCAGCTCCTACACAGGGGAGGGCGGGGAGCTGTTTTTT.

The gene calls are TRBV5-4 and TRBJ1-1, with D perhaps TRBD1 (5 bases). Germline CDR1 reads SGHNT; CDR2 reads YYREEE (reference sequence). The CDR3 contains 14 residues. Trimming took 0 bases from V and 5 from J, leaving 11 bases between them. For the CDR3, the DNA is TGTGCCAGCAGCTTGGGGAACTCAGGGACTGAAGCTTTCTTT. This translates into CASSLGNSGTEAFF.

In this sample, this clone turned up once. V and J are TRBV29-1 and TRBJ2-1; D not resolved. V was shortened by 6 bases and J by 4 bases, with 4 bases between the two germline ends. The CDR3 spans 10 residues. Germline V gives CDR1 SQVTM, CDR2 ANQGSEA. The CDR3 nucleotides are TGCAGCGTGGGATACAATGAGCAGTTCTTC. This gives the protein CSVGYNEQFF.

The chain is built from TRBV7-2 and TRBJ1-1; no clear D. V was pared by 5 bases and J by 3 bases, with 13 bases between. The germline CDR1 and CDR2 sequences are SGHTA and FQGNSA. The CDR3 sequence is 14 residues long. The CDR3 region is CASSPLPGYTEAFF. Written as DNA, the CDR3 is TGTGCCAGCAGCCCTCTCCCCGGATACACTGAAGCTTTCTTT.